Shown below are 18 T cell receptor beta chains from a single sample sequenced in a study of circulating CD8 cells and anti-PD-1 response in melanoma (TCRdb year 2020). Four subsets defined by PD-1 and/or TIGIT were sorted from live CD3+CD8+TCRalphabeta+ cells on a BD FACSAria II cell sorter. Sequenced on a NextSeq 500. Starting from around 15 ng of total RNA, TCR libraries were made with the QIAseq Immune Repertoire RNA Library Kit, Human TCR Panel. TCRdb handled the public reads itself, with Q25 trimming in fastp and clone calling in MiXCR, and kept productive beta chains. For every CDR3 protein sequence, its rows merge into one entry that carries the most common genes and DNA. In all, the sample holds 1,300 or so distinct CDR3 sequences, and 7.5% to 8% of those were seen once. The ten top clones hold 15% to 20% of the sample. Specimen: CD8+ T cells from PBMCs, collected at baseline or after one month of anti-PD-1 therapy (not recorded which). These receptors were taken from a human donor with melanoma.

This clonotype is deemed medium-sized. V gene TRBV27 combines with J gene TRBJ1-3, with D maybe TRBD1 (5 bases). Germline-derived CDR1 and CDR2 are MNHEY and SMNVEV (reference sequence). V lost 0 bases, J lost 0 bases, and 12 bases lay in between. This CDR3 comprises 17 residues. Here the CDR3 reads CASSLSRGDYSGNTIYF. CDR3 DNA sequence: TGTGCCAGCAGTTTATCGAGGGGAGACTACTCTGGAAACACCATATATTTT.

This clonotype is medium-sized. The chain combines TRBV20-1 with TRBJ2-1; perhaps TRBD1 as D (6 bases). The germline gives CDR1 DFQATT, CDR2 SNEGSKA (reference sequence). The CDR3 runs 17 residues. V lost 5 bases, J lost 3 bases, and 23 bases lay in between. This chain's CDR3 is CSAGYRRPEGGYNEQFF. CDR3 DNA sequence: TGCAGTGCTGGATACCGCCGACCTGAAGGGGGCTACAATGAGCAGTTCTTC.

The rearrangement joins TRBV30 to TRBJ2-3; no firm D call. Looked up from germline, CDR1 is GTSNPN and CDR2 is SVGIG (reference sequence). This CDR3 is built from 14 residues. With 2 bases removed from V and 1 base from J, the gap between germline ends came to 10 bases. The CDR3 loop is CAWSMLSRTDTQYF. The CDR3 coding sequence is TGTGCCTGGAGTATGTTGTCTCGCACAGATACGCAGTATTTT.

This clonotype is large by share. The junction departs from the called germline gene at one end, perhaps through a read error. This chain connects TRBV25-1 to TRBJ1-2; no reliable D call. Germline lookup yields CDR1 MGHDK and CDR2 SYGVNS. The CDR3 consists of 13 residues. As DNA, the CDR3 is TGTGCCAGCAGTGAATATCAAGGTCCGCCTCGAATCTTC. This sequence encodes CASSEYQGPPRIF.

V usage is TRBV4-1 and J usage is TRBJ2-5; D is undetermined. The CDR3 spans 16 residues. Germline CDR1 MGHRA, CDR2 YSYEKL. The V end lost 0 bases, the J end lost 7 bases, and 18 bases lay between the germline ends. The CDR3 here is CASSQDGMGGLGTQYF. CDR3 nucleotide sequence: TGCGCCAGCAGCCAAGATGGAATGGGCGGCCTAGGGACCCAGTACTTC.

This clonotype qualifies as medium-sized (0.01 to 0.1%). The rearrangement links TRBV29-1 to TRBJ2-5; the D call may be TRBD1 or TRBD2 (6 bases each). The CDR3 loop spans 12 amino acids. The germline V gene has CDR1 SQVTM and CDR2 ANQGSEA. The V end was cut by 7 bases, the J end by 5 bases, with 14 bases between. CDR3 sequence reads: CSARGVQETQYF. CDR3 sequence (DNA): TGCAGCGCGAGGGGGGTACAGGAGACCCAGTACTTC.

This clonotype was seen more than once but under ten times. A much larger clone differs by one base, so this may be a read error. This rearrangement joins TRBV28 to TRBJ2-7; D may be TRBD2 (7 bases). The germline V gene has CDR1 MDHEN and CDR2 SYDVKM. The CDR3 is 14 amino acids. V gave up 8 bases and J gave up 5 bases, with 19 bases separating them. The CDR3 loop is CASESSGGSDEQYF. CDR3 coding DNA: TGTGCCAGCGAGTCGTCGGGGGGCAGTGACGAGCAGTACTTC.

Within the sample, this clonotype is medium-sized. V and J are TRBV28 and TRBJ2-1; no clear D gene. Trimming cost V 7 bases and J 0 bases, with 10 bases left between them. The CDR3 is made up of 14 amino acids. CDR1 is MDHEN and CDR2 is SYDVKM in the germline V gene. This CDR3 reads CASTVYSSYNEQFF. CDR3 bases: TGTGCCAGCACCGTGTATAGCTCCTACAATGAGCAGTTCTTC.

This clonotype is labeled medium-sized. The chain recombines TRBV3-1 with TRBJ2-7; TRBD2 matches at 10 bases. The CDR3 has 20 residues. The trim removed 2 bases at V and 2 bases at J, leaving 18 bases unmatched. The germline V gene encodes CDR1 LGHDT and CDR2 YNNKEL (reference sequence). This chain's CDR3 is CASSQLPSGGAGVSTYEQYF. CDR3 bases: TGTGCCAGCAGCCAATTGCCCAGCGGGGGGGCCGGAGTTTCCACCTACGAGCAGTACTTC.

By sample share, this clonotype is medium-sized. The chain carries TRBV20-1 and TRBJ2-7; possible D gene TRBD1, 5 bases. The V gene lost 0 bases and the J gene lost 5 bases, with 17 bases spanning the gap. Germline CDR1 DFQATT, CDR2 SNEGSKA (reference sequence). This CDR3 comprises 15 residues. CDR3 protein: CSARDPPGLKDEQYF. In DNA, the CDR3 is TGCAGTGCTAGAGATCCCCCAGGGCTTAAGGACGAGCAGTACTTC.

This clonotype is deemed large. Compared with germline, one end of the junction differs, possibly owing to a read error. The chain employs TRBV28 and TRBJ2-5; 8 nucleotides agree with TRBD2. Per the germline V gene, CDR1 is MDHEN and CDR2 is SYDVKM. The CDR3 is 16 amino acids. The CDR3 spells CASSPPSGRDQEIQYF. CDR3 nucleotides: TGTGCCAGCAGCCCCCCCTCCGGGAGGGACCAAGAGATCCAGTACTTC.

This clonotype is labeled as medium-sized (0.01 to 0.1%). The chain employs TRBV4-3 and TRBJ2-7; no clear D. Trimming cost V 0 bases and J 0 bases, with 9 bases left between them. Germline lookup yields CDR1 LGHNA and CDR2 YSLEER. The CDR3 has 15 residues. The DNA of the CDR3 is TGCGCCAGCAGCCAAGAACCCCAGGACTCCTACGAGCAGTACTTC. Its protein product is CASSQEPQDSYEQYF.

This clonotype is categorized as large. The V gene is TRBV19, the J gene TRBJ2-1, with TRBD1 as a possible D gene (5 bases). Germline V gene data show CDR1 as LNHDA and CDR2 as SQIVND (reference sequence). The CDR3 has 16 residues. Between the trimmed V and J ends, which lost 0 bases and 5 bases, there was a span of 14 bases. CDR3 nucleotide sequence: TGTGCCAGTAGTATAGAACATGACAGTGGGGACAATGAGCAGTTCTTC. It yields the protein CASSIEHDSGDNEQFF.

This clonotype is termed medium-sized (0.01 to 0.1%). The chain is built from TRBV20-1 and TRBJ2-1; 12 nucleotides match TRBD2. Germline values: CDR1 DFQATT, CDR2 SNEGSKA (reference sequence). The CDR3 length is 14 residues. With 3 bases clipped from V and 7 bases from J, the junction kept 4 bases outside the gene matches. DNA of the CDR3: TGCAGTGCTAGCGGTACTAGCGGGGGGAATGAGCAGTTCTTC. Translating it yields CSASGTSGGNEQFF.

This clonotype ranks as medium-sized. The CDR3 DNA sequence: TGCAGCGTTGACGGGCAGGGCTTGAACGAGCAGTACTTC. Translating gives CSVDGQGLNEQYF. The genes are TRBV29-1 and TRBJ2-7, with D possibly matching TRBD1 (5 bases). Trimming took 3 bases from V and 5 from J, leaving 14 bases between them. CDR1 is SQVTM, CDR2 ANQGSEA, per germline. This CDR3 has 13 amino acids.

In its sample, this clonotype ranks as medium-sized. This rearrangement joins TRBV24-1 to TRBJ2-1; D not resolved. The V and J ends lost 3 bases and 8 bases respectively, with 7 bases between them. Germline assignment: CDR1 KGHDR and CDR2 SFDVKD. CDR3 length: 12 amino acids. CDR3 amino acids: CATSDVGDEQFF. CDR3 nucleotide sequence: TGTGCCACCAGTGATGTCGGTGATGAGCAGTTCTTC.

In the case of this clonotype: Just one base apart from a much larger clone, this may be a read error. Since the CDR3 does not end with the conserved phenylalanine or tryptophan, this likely comes from a read error. The CDR3, as DNA: TGCAGTGCTAGAGATCCCCCAGGGCTTAAGGACGAGCAGTACTCC. Amino acids: CSARDPPGLKDEQYS. The chain employs TRBV20-1 and TRBJ2-7; D perhaps matches TRBD1 (5 bases). CDR1 DFQATT and CDR2 SNEGSKA come from the germline V gene (reference sequence). The V and J ends lost 0 bases and 5 bases respectively, with 17 bases between them. This CDR3 has 15 amino acids.

Sample share makes this clonotype medium-sized. The chain combines TRBV7-3 with TRBJ1-5; TRBD1 aligns across 11 bases. V shed 7 bases and J 2 bases; nucleotides not matched to a gene: 7. The CDR3 covers 16 residues. Germline values: CDR1 SGHTA, CDR2 FQGTGA. CDR3 nucleotide sequence: TGTGCCAGCATCCGGACAGGGGGCGTCGGCAATCAGCCCCAGCATTTT. As protein: CASIRTGGVGNQPQHF.